This T cell receptor beta chain emerged from a study of blood T cell repertoires in COVID-19. Original methodology: Researchers report that nucleated cell counts were estimated from reference gene primer amplification. The assay was immunoSEQ multiplex PCR, and TCRdb's table has in-frame clones only and misses some. Clone size and V and J calls were adopted from that table, with D and trimming inferred from the DNA. The data contain under 350,000 clones, roughly 89% of them singletons. The receptor comes from a woman aged 40-49 years who had recovered from COVID-19. Sequencing was done on a sample of PBMCs or T cells enriched from blood (not recorded which).

This CDR3 reads CASSRAGTSGGRSYNEQFF. CDR3 DNA: TGTGCCAGCAGCCGGGCCGGGACTAGCGGGGGGAGATCCTACAATGAGCAGTTCTTC. This rearrangement joins TRBV7-2 to TRBJ2-1; TRBD2 matches at 15 bases. The CDR3 totals 19 residues. V shed 5 bases, J shed 1 base, and the junction held 9 bases outside the gene matches. Per germline, CDR1 SGHTA and CDR2 FQGNSA. Full variable domain (missing parts from reference TRBV7-2 and TRBJ2-1): GAGVSQSPSNKVTEKGKDVELRCDPISGHTALYWYRQSLGQGLEFLIYFQGNSAPDKSGLPSDRFSAERTGGSVSTLTIQRTQQEDSAVYLCASSRAGTSGGRSYNEQFFGPGTRLTVL.